Shown below are 10 T cell receptor beta chains from a single sample sequenced in a study of molecular identifiers for immune sequencing clone quantification. TCRdb itself ran the PCR reads through MiXCR, one entry per CDR3 protein. The table lists over 85,000 distinct CDR3 sequences, about 35% of them singletons. The sample was naive CD8+ T cells from blood, with Jurkat cell RNA spiked in. Stated subset: FACS-sorted CD8+CD4-CCR7+CD45RA+ naive T cells. These receptor sequences come from a human donor in good health. Some libraries in this study had Jurkat cell RNA spiked in.

This clonotype was recorded a few times. The chain is built from TRBV19 and TRBJ1-4; unclear D gene. CDR3 length: 14 amino acids. Germline CDR1 is LNHDA and CDR2 is SQIVND (reference sequence). V gave up 5 bases and J gave up 4 bases, with 11 bases separating them. CDR3 region: CASSLGRFNEKLFF. CDR3 bases: TGTGCCAGTAGTCTCGGACGGTTTAATGAAAAACTGTTTTTT.

The chain recombines TRBV6-1 with TRBJ1-5; 9 bases map to TRBD1. CDR1 MNHNS and CDR2 SASEGT come from the germline V gene. There are 19 residues in the CDR3. After removal of 4 bases from V and 0 bases from J, the junction contained 13 bases not matched to a gene. The DNA for the CDR3 is TGTGCCAGCAGTGGATTCTCCGGGACAGGGATCTATAGCAATCAGCCCCAGCATTTT. It is translated as CASSGFSGTGIYSNQPQHF.

This clonotype was recorded many times. The chain links TRBV7-9 to TRBJ1-5, with 9 bases matching TRBD1. The germline CDR1 and CDR2 sequences are SEHNR and FQNEAQ (reference sequence). The CDR3 has 16 residues. J was trimmed by 4 bases and V by 1 base; bases with no gene match: 5. CDR3 sequence reads: CASSLGQTGGNQPQHF. CDR3 in DNA: TGTGCCAGCAGCTTAGGCCAGACAGGGGGTAATCAGCCCCAGCATTTT.

This clonotype has only a few counts. The CDR3 DNA is TGTGCCAGCAGCCTCCCAGCGGGAGTCAATGAGCAGTTCTTC. It is translated as CASSLPAGVNEQFF. The V and J genes are TRBV7-9 and TRBJ2-1, with 8 bases fitting TRBD2. Trimming took 5 bases from V and 6 from J; bases not matched to a gene: 6. The CDR3 is made up of 14 amino acids. Germline V gene data show CDR1 as SEHNR and CDR2 as FQNEAQ (reference sequence).

Comment on this clonotype: This CDR3 is missing its conserved last phenylalanine or tryptophan, likely due to a read error. The gene calls are TRBV19 and TRBJ1-5; 10 bases map to TRBD1. Germline V gene sequence: CDR1 LNHDA, CDR2 SQIVND (reference sequence). V lost 9 bases to trimming and J lost 4 bases; unmatched junction nucleotides: 3. This CDR3 has 13 amino acids. DNA of the CDR3: TGTGCCAGCGGACAGGGGGTGAATCAGCCCCAGCATATT. This codes for CASGQGVNQPQHI.

The V and J genes are TRBV29-1 and TRBJ2-7; 8 positions match TRBD2. Per the germline V gene, CDR1 is SQVTM and CDR2 is ANQGSEA. The V and J ends lost 2 bases and 6 bases, in that order; junction bases with no gene match: 6. The CDR3 extends over 13 amino acids. CDR3: CSVELAGSFEQYF. CDR3 in DNA: TGCAGCGTTGAATTAGCGGGAAGCTTCGAGCAGTACTTC.

This chain uses TRBV28 with TRBJ2-1, with 7 bases aligning to TRBD2. V gave up 6 bases and J gave up 10 bases; unmatched junction bases: 3. This CDR3 is built from 11 residues. Germline CDR1 is MDHEN and CDR2 is SYDVKM. The chain's CDR3 is CASSQGLEQFF. Here the CDR3 DNA reads TGTGCCAGCAGCCAGGGACTAGAGCAGTTCTTC. Variable domain in full (rest from reference TRBV28 and TRBJ2-1): DVKVTQSSRYLVKRTGEKVFLECVQDMDHENMFWYRQDPGLGLRLIYFSYDVKMKEKGDIPEGYSVSREKKERFSLILESASTNQTSMYLCASSQGLEQFFGPGTRLTVL.

At least ten counts were recorded for this clonotype. The chain joins TRBV28 to TRBJ2-6; D is tentatively TRBD1 or TRBD2 (5 bases each). Trimming cost V 3 bases and J 3 bases, with 15 bases left between them. The CDR3 spans 17 residues. CDR1 and CDR2 (germline): MDHEN, SYDVKM. In nucleotides, the CDR3 is TGTGCCAGCAGTTTGAGGGGACGCAGAGGTGGGGCCAACGTCCTGACTTTC. Its translation: CASSLRGRRGGANVLTF. The full variable domain, completed using reference TRBV28 and TRBJ2-6, is DVKVTQSSRYLVKRTGEKVFLECVQDMDHENMFWYRQDPGLGLRLIYFSYDVKMKEKGDIPEGYSVSREKKERFSLILESASTNQTSMYLCASSLRGRRGGANVLTFGAGSRLTVL.

Comments on this clonotype: A read error may explain this, as a much larger clone is one base away. The final CDR3 position lacks the conserved phenylalanine or tryptophan, pointing to a likely read error. The chain links TRBV7-6 to TRBJ2-7, with 7 bases lining up with TRBD2. The CDR3 consists of 15 residues. The V segment lost 1 base and the J segment 0 bases; nucleotides outside the gene matches: 3. CDR1 and CDR2 (germline): SGHVS, FNYEAQ. The CDR3 sequence: CASSLGGGSSYEQYY. The CDR3 DNA sequence: TGTGCCAGCAGCTTAGGCGGGGGTAGCTCCTACGAGCAGTACTAC.

Note on this clonotype: The junction differs from germline at one of its ends, possibly a read error. The chain carries TRBV7-3 and TRBJ1-4; the D gene is possibly TRBD1 (6 bases). The CDR3 consists of 15 residues. Germline CDR1 is SGHTA and CDR2 is FQGTGA. DNA of the CDR3: TGTGCCAGCAGCCCTCAGAAGGGACAAAATGATAAACTGTTTTTT. Translating gives CASSPQKGQNDKLFF.